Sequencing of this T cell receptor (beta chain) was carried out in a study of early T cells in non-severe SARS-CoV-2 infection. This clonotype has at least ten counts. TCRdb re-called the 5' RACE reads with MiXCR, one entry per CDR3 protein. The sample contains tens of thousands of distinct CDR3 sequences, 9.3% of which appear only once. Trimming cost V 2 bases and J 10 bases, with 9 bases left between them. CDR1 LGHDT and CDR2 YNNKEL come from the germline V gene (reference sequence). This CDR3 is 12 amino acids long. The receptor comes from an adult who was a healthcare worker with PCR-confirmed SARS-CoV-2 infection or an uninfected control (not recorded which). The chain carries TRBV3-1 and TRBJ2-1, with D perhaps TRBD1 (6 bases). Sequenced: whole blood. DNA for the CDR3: TGTGCCAGCAGCCAACCCAGGGGAGAGCAGTTCTTC. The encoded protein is CASSQPRGEQFF.